Each of the 22 T cell receptor beta chains below was sequenced from the same sample in a study of blood T cells in healthy people across ages. For the second PCR, which ran for 7 to 11 cycles, a sample-barcoded 5' primer and a J-beta primer mix were used. TCRdb passed the 5' RACE reads through MiXCR, listing each CDR3 protein once. The table lists 800,000 to 950,000 distinct CDR3 sequences, around 48% of them singletons. The specimen sequenced was blood. The receptors here all came from a man aged 25-45 years in good health.

This clonotype was detected only a few times. The J gene is TRBJ1-6, the V gene TRBV27; D is possibly TRBD1 (5 bases). Trimming shortened V by 2 bases and J by 7 bases, and 18 bases separated the two germline ends. The CDR3 totals 17 residues. The germline gives CDR1 MNHEY, CDR2 SMNVEV (reference sequence). CDR3 amino acids: CASSLRPRALGNSPLHF. As DNA, the CDR3 is TGTGCCAGCAGTTTACGCCCCAGGGCCTTGGGAAATTCACCCCTCCACTTT.

The CDR3 nucleotides are TGTGCCAGCAGCTTAGGAACAGGGCGAACCGGGGAGCTGTTTTTT. This codes for CASSLGTGRTGELFF. The chain couples TRBV7-8 to TRBJ2-2; D possibly corresponds to TRBD1 (6 bases). Trimming left V 1 base short and J 5 bases short, with 11 bases between. Germline-derived CDR1 and CDR2 are SGHVS and FQNEAQ. The CDR3 loop spans 15 amino acids.

CDR3 region: CSASTTSALQFF. The CDR3 bases are TGCAGTGCGTCCACCACTAGCGCCCTGCAGTTCTTC. The rearrangement uses TRBV20-1 and TRBJ2-1; TRBD2 aligns across 7 bases. The CDR3 runs to 12 residues. V dropped 6 bases and J dropped 12; count of bases not matched to a gene: 11. Per germline, CDR1 DFQATT and CDR2 SNEGSKA (reference sequence).

A few counts support this clonotype. The chain combines TRBV25-1 with TRBJ2-1; a weak D match, TRBD1 (7 bases). The germline V gene has CDR1 MGHDK and CDR2 SYGVNS. The CDR3 covers 17 residues. Trimming removed 3 bases from V and 0 bases from J, with 15 bases in between. This chain's CDR3 is CASSEPRDSLSYNEQFF. CDR3 in DNA: TGTGCCAGCAGTGAGCCGCGGGACAGCCTCTCCTACAATGAGCAGTTCTTC.

This clonotype was counted a few times. This sequence joins TRBV5-5 and TRBJ2-1; 8 nucleotides align to TRBD1. The CDR3 length is 13 residues. CDR1 and CDR2 from the germline V gene are SGHKS and YYEKEE (reference sequence). Trimming took 2 bases from V and 7 from J; bases not matched to a gene: 2. In DNA form, the CDR3 reads TGTGCCAGCAGCTTCTACAGGGGGAATGAGCAGTTCTTC. Translated: CASSFYRGNEQFF. The full variable domain, rest sourced from reference TRBV5-5 and TRBJ2-1, is DAGVTQSPTHLIKTRGQQVTLRCSPISGHKSVSWYQQVLGQGPQFIFQYYEKEERGRGNFPDRFSARQFPNYSSELNVNALLLGDSALYLCASSFYRGNEQFFGPGTRLTVL.

V usage is TRBV10-3 and J usage is TRBJ1-4; TRBD1 matches at 8 bases. Germline V gene sequence: CDR1 ENHRY, CDR2 SYGVKD. Losses at the gene ends were 4 bases for V and 7 bases for J; bases not matched to a gene: 2. The CDR3 is 13 residues long. The chain's CDR3 is CAISGDRGEKLFF. Here the CDR3 DNA reads TGTGCCATCAGTGGCGACAGGGGTGAAAAACTGTTTTTT.

This chain links TRBV6-1 with TRBJ2-1, with D possibly TRBD1 on 5 matching bases. CDR1 is MNHNS, CDR2 SASEGT, per germline. The CDR3 is 16 amino acids. Trimming left V 2 bases short and J 2 bases short, with 13 bases between. CDR3 in DNA: TGTGCCAGCAGTGAACGACAGCTCGAAACCTACAATGAGCAGTTCTTC. Protein: CASSERQLETYNEQFF.

V is TRBV12-3 or TRBV12-4 and J is TRBJ2-6; unclear D gene. The CDR3 consists of 15 residues. Trimming shortened V by 5 bases and J by 0 bases, and 8 bases separated the two germline ends. The CDR3 loop reads CASSHRVSGANVLTF. In nucleotides, the CDR3 is TGTGCCAGCAGTCATAGGGTCTCTGGGGCCAACGTCCTGACTTTC.

In DNA, the CDR3 is TGCAGTGCTAGCCTGACTAGCGGGTATTCCTACAATGAGCAGTTCTTC. Protein product: CSASLTSGYSYNEQFF. The chain employs TRBV20-1 and TRBJ2-1; 10 bases fit TRBD2. The CDR3 contains 16 residues. V trimming: 3 bases; J trimming: 1 base; junction bases outside the gene matches: 6. Per the germline V gene, CDR1 is DFQATT and CDR2 is SNEGSKA (reference sequence).

The chain employs TRBV24-1 and TRBJ2-3, with D tentatively TRBD1 (6 bases). CDR1 and CDR2 from the germline V gene are KGHDR and SFDVKD. The V end was cut by 10 bases, the J end by 14 bases, with 18 bases between. This CDR3 spans 11 amino acids. DNA for the CDR3: TGTGCCACTTCGACAGGTCCGGTGGCGTATTTT. Its translation is CATSTGPVAYF.

V is TRBV5-8 and J is TRBJ2-3; no definite D call. The germline V and J ends were trimmed by 9 bases and 2 bases, with 13 bases remaining between them. Per the germline V gene, CDR1 is SGHTS and CDR2 is YDEGEE. This CDR3 is 13 amino acids long. The CDR3 spells CATAPQTTDTQYF. Written as DNA, the CDR3 is TGTGCCACCGCGCCCCAGACCACAGATACGCAGTATTTT.

The rearrangement uses TRBV3-1 and TRBJ2-7; D gene unclear. Deletions cut 1 base from V and 5 bases from J, with 21 bases between. The CDR3 consists of 17 residues. Per germline, CDR1 LGHDT and CDR2 YNNKEL (reference sequence). The DNA for the CDR3 is TGTGCCAGCAGCCAAGGTTTGATTGCGGATGGGTCCGACGAGCAGTACTTC. It specifies CASSQGLIADGSDEQYF.

This clonotype was picked up many times. A much larger clone lies a single base off, so this may be a read error. The V and J genes are TRBV4-3 and TRBJ2-3; 9 bases match TRBD2. In germline, CDR1 is LGHNA, CDR2 YSLEER. J lost 1 base, V lost 0 bases, and 5 bases had no gene match. The CDR3 covers 17 residues. The DNA for the CDR3 is TGCGCCAGCAGCCAAGAGGGTGTAGCGGGAGGCACAGATACGCAGTATTTT. Its protein product is CASSQEGVAGGTDTQYF.

The table lists this clonotype with a few counts. V is TRBV29-1 and J is TRBJ2-3, with D unresolved. The CDR3 is made up of 13 amino acids. Germline V lookup: CDR1 SQVTM, CDR2 ANQGSEA. Trimming removed 3 bases from V and 2 bases from J, with 9 bases in between. The DNA for the CDR3 is TGCAGCGTTGACCCGGGCAACACAGATACGCAGTATTTT. Encoded protein: CSVDPGNTDTQYF.

V usage is TRBV24-1 and J usage is TRBJ1-5; TRBD1 aligns across 7 bases. The germline gives CDR1 KGHDR, CDR2 SFDVKD. The CDR3 is 14 amino acids. The V gene end was trimmed by 4 bases and the J gene end by 4 bases; junction bases not matched to a gene: 3. DNA for the CDR3: TGTGCCACCAGTGAGGGACAGAGTAATCAGCCCCAGCATTTT. It codes for CATSEGQSNQPQHF.

The genes are TRBV13 and TRBJ1-1; 9 bases agree with TRBD1. CDR1 and CDR2 from the germline V gene are PRHDT and FYEKMQ (reference sequence). V dropped 0 bases and J dropped 5; count of bases not matched to a gene: 7. This CDR3 spans 16 amino acids. CDR3 in amino acids: CASSLGGPTGGTEAFF. CDR3 coding DNA: TGTGCCAGCAGCTTAGGAGGTCCGACAGGGGGGACTGAAGCTTTCTTT. The entire variable domain, with the rest obtained from reference TRBV13 and TRBJ1-1, is as follows: AAGVIQSPRHLIKEKRETATLKCYPIPRHDTVYWYQQGPGQDPQFLISFYEKMQSDKGSIPDRFSAQQFSDYHSELNMSSLELGDSALYFCASSLGGPTGGTEAFFGQGTRLTVV.

The J gene is TRBJ2-5, the V gene TRBV20-1; possible D gene TRBD2, 5 bases. Near its end, the DNA agrees better with TRBJ2-7, so the J call may be wrong. Germline V gives CDR1 DFQATT, CDR2 SNEGSKA (reference sequence). There are 14 residues in the CDR3. CDR3 DNA: TGCAGTGCTAGAGGACCGGACTCCTCCTACGAGCAGTACTTC. It is translated as CSARGPDSSYEQYF.

This clonotype was seen a few times. The chain employs TRBV6-6 and TRBJ2-5; no firm D call. V was trimmed by 5 bases and J by 1 base, leaving 5 bases between them. The CDR3 is 12 residues long. CDR1 and CDR2 (germline): MNHNY, SVGAGI (reference sequence). Here the CDR3 DNA reads TGTGCCAGCAGTGGCTTCCAAGAGACCCAGTACTTC. Translated, it gives CASSGFQETQYF.

This clonotype has a handful of counts. This rearrangement joins TRBV7-6 to TRBJ1-5, with D possibly being TRBD1 (5 bases). CDR1 and CDR2 from the germline V gene are SGHVS and FNYEAQ. This CDR3 has 16 amino acids. Trimming left V 0 bases short and J 0 bases short, with 9 bases between. CDR3 nucleotide sequence: TGTGCCAGCAGCTTAGCGGTAGGGGATAGCAATCAGCCCCAGCATTTT. This sequence encodes CASSLAVGDSNQPQHF.

This clonotype was found a few times. CDR3 sequence (DNA): TGTGCCAGCCGGTTACAGGGGAACACCGGGGAGCTGTTTTTT. It encodes CASRLQGNTGELFF. The J gene is TRBJ2-2, the V gene TRBV2; a weak D match, TRBD1 (6 bases). The V end lost 8 bases, the J end lost 1 base, and 11 bases lay between the germline ends. The germline V gene encodes CDR1 SNHLY and CDR2 FYNNEI. The CDR3 sequence is 14 residues long.

This chain links TRBV25-1 with TRBJ1-2; D gene ambiguous. Per germline, CDR1 MGHDK and CDR2 SYGVNS. Trimming took off 6 bases at V and 3 bases at J, with 11 bases between the two ends. The CDR3 spans 13 residues. The CDR3 sequence is CASSPHGDYGYTF. Here the CDR3 DNA reads TGTGCCAGCAGCCCCCACGGAGACTATGGCTACACCTTC.

The chain joins TRBV10-3 to TRBJ1-5, with a tentative D call TRBD1 (5 bases). The CDR3 spans 16 residues. V was shortened by 3 bases and J by 6 bases, with 18 bases between the two germline ends. Germline assignment: CDR1 ENHRY and CDR2 SYGVKD. CDR3 sequence: CAISDSSSGAGQPQHF. CDR3 sequence (DNA): TGTGCCATCAGTGATAGTTCGTCCGGGGCGGGTCAGCCCCAGCATTTT.